This T cell receptor (beta chain) appears in the sequencing data of a study of T-cell memory formation after mild COVID-19. Study-wide results and caveats: CD4/CD8 balance characterized clones contracting day 15 to 85, and CD4+ skew characterized later expanders.

The V gene lost 5 bases and the J gene lost 5 bases, with 21 bases spanning the gap. The CDR3 runs 15 residues. CDR1 DFQATT and CDR2 SNEGSKA come from the germline V gene (reference sequence). A remark on this clonotype: The antigen is not known.

Barcoded TCR alpha and TCR beta cDNA libraries with UMIs came from 5'RACE using constant-segment primers. Using its own MiXCR run on the 5' RACE reads, TCRdb lists one record per CDR3 protein. The data hold about 340,000 distinct CDR3 sequences, with around 20% observed a single time. Sequenced input: PBMCs or a T cell subset sorted from them (not recorded which). The chain recombines TRBV20-1 with TRBJ1-1; D uncertain. The receptor comes from an adult woman who had mild COVID-19 (a few samples of this study predate the infection). Cell type and time point are not known. CDR3 amino acids: CSARFRMGRVTEAFF. In DNA, the CDR3 is TGCAGTGCTCGTTTCCGAATGGGGAGGGTAACTGAAGCTTTCTTT.